One T cell receptor (beta chain) is described in this entry. No donor was unhealthy or non-Caucasian. The CDR3 totals 15 residues. The ends lost 3 bases at V and 0 bases at J; junction bases unmatched: 5. Germline V CDR1 and CDR2: DFQATT, SNEGSKA (reference sequence). The entry originates in a study of identical twins. TCRdb re-called the 5' RACE reads through MiXCR, storing one row per CDR3 protein. The sample consists of 1.5 million to 2 million distinct CDR3 sequences, less than 40% of them appearing once. The receptor was derived from a newborn girl in good health. The sequenced sample consisted of cord blood. V usage is TRBV20-1 and J usage is TRBJ2-3; 8 nucleotides agree with TRBD2. The CDR3 protein is CSASSSGGSTDTQYF. DNA for the CDR3: TGCAGTGCTAGTTCGAGCGGGGGAAGCACAGATACGCAGTATTTT.